This record concerns one TCR beta chain sequence. This sample stems from a study of Tregs in tolerant kidney transplant recipients. V gave up 2 bases and J gave up 2 bases; unmatched junction bases: 6. CDR3 length equals 16 residues. Germline V gene sequence: CDR1 MGHRA, CDR2 YSYEKL. Some clones are missing from TCRdb's copy, which holds only in-frame ones; the method was immunoSEQ multiplex PCR. The data show some 250,000 clones, more than 65% seen once. This TCR derives from a human donor in good health. Sequenced: CD4+ T cells from blood. The rearrangement joins TRBV4-1 to TRBJ2-1; 7 nucleotides match TRBD2. The CDR3 nucleotides read TGCGCCAGCAGCCAATCACTAGCGTCCGCCTACAATGAGCAGTTCTTC. It yields the protein CASSQSLASAYNEQFF.